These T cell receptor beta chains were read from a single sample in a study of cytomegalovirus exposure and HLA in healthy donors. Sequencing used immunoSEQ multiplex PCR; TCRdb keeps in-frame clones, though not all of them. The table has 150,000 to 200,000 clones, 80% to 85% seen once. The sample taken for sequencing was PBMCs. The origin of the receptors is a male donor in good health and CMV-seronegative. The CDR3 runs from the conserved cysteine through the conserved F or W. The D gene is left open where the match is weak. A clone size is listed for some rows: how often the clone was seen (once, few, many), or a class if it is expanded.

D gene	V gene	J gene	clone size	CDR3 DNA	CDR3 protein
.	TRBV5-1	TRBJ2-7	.	TGCGCCAGCAGCTTGGCCCCGGACACTAATTACGAGCAGTACTTC	CASSLAPDTNYEQYF
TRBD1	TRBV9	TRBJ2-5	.	TGTGCCAGCAGCCCTTATGACAGGGTCCAAGAGACCCAGTACTTC	CASSPYDRVQETQYF
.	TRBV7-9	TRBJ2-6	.	TGTTCCAGCAGCTTAGAATCGGTGAGGGGGTATGGGGCCAACGTCCTGACTTTC	CSSSLESVRGYGANVLTF
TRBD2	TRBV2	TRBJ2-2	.	TGTGCCAGCAGACGTTTAGCGGGGGGGGCGTCGGGGGAGCTGTTTTTT	CASRRLAGGASGELFF
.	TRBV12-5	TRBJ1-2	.	TGTGCTAGTGGTTTGAACTATGACAGAAACAGCCCTAACTATGGCTACACCTTC	CASGLNYDRNSPNYGYTF
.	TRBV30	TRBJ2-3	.	TGTGCCTGGAGTGCAGGAACTAGACGTTTGTCGCAGTATTTT	CAWSAGTRRLSQYF
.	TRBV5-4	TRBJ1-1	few	TGTGCCAGCAGCGTTATCGGGTCAGACACTGAAGCTTTCTTT	CASSVIGSDTEAFF
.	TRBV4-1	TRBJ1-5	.	TGCGCCAGCAGCCAACCCGGAGGTAGCAATCAGCCCCAGCATTTT	CASSQPGGSNQPQHF
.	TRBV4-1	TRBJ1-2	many	TGCGCCAGCAGCCAAGAATCACTGAACTATGGCTACACCTTC	CASSQESLNYGYTF
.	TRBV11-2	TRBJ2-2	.	TGTGCCAGCAGCTCCGGGATCCTGGGGACCGGGGAGCTGTTTTTT	CASSSGILGTGELFF
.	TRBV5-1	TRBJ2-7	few	TGCGCCAGCAGCTCCTTAGGGGCCTACGAGCAGTACTTC	CASSSLGAYEQYF
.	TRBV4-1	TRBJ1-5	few	TGCGCCAGCAGCCAAGATTTTCTCAGTCCGAGGCCAGTTCGAAAGCCCCAGCATTTT	CASSQDFLSPRPVRKPQHF
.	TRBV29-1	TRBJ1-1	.	TGCAGCGTTGAACCCAGGATGGTGAACACTGAAGCTTTCTTT	CSVEPRMVNTEAFF
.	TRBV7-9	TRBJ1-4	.	TGTGCCAGCAGCTTCGAGGCAACTAATGAAAAACTGTTTTTT	CASSFEATNEKLFF
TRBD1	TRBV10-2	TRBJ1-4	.	TGCGCCAGCAGTGAGTCGGGACAGGGAATCGCAACTAATGAAAAACTGTTTTTT	CASSESGQGIATNEKLFF
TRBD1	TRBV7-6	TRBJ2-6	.	TGTGCCAGCTCCCGGACAGGGGCGATCTCTGGGGCCAACGTCCTGACTTTC	CASSRTGAISGANVLTF
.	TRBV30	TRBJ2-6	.	TGTGCCCAAACACAGGGAGCTGGGGCCAACGTCCTGACTTTC	CAQTQGAGANVLTF
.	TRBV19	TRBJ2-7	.	TGTGCCAGTAGTATCGGTTTAGCCTACGAGCAGTACTTC	CASSIGLAYEQYF
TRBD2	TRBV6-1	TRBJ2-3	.	TGTGCCAGCAGTGAATTGGGCGGGGGAACCACAGATACGCAGTATTTT	CASSELGGGTTDTQYF
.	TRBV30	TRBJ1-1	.	TGTGCCTGGAGTGTACCGGGGATCAGCACTGAAGCTTTCTTT	CAWSVPGISTEAFF
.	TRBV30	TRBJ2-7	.	TGTGCCTGGGATGACCCGGGAAGGATCTACGAGCAGTACTTC	CAWDDPGRIYEQYF
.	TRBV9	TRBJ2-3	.	TGTGCCACCGGGGAGACAGATACGCAGTATTTT	CATGETDTQYF
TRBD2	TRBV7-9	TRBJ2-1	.	TGTGCCAGCAGCTCCTATAGCGGGGGTAACTACAATGAGCAGTTCTTC	CASSSYSGGNYNEQFF
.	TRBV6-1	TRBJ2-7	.	TGTGCCAGCAGTGATTCCATAGCACCCTTCTACGAGCAGTACTTC	CASSDSIAPFYEQYF
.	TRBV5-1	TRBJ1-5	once	TGCGCCAGCAGCTTCGGACAGCCTAATCAGCCCCAGCATTTT	CASSFGQPNQPQHF
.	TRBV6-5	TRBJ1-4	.	TGTGCCAGCAGTCCACCGACAACAACTAATGAAAAACTGTTTTTT	CASSPPTTTNEKLFF
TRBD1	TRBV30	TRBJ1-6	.	TGTGCCTGGAGCCACGCCCCGGGACAGGGGTTTTATAATTCACCCCTCCACTTT	CAWSHAPGQGFYNSPLHF
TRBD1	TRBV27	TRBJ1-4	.	TGTGCCAGCAGTTCCATAAGGACAGGGGGGGATTTTGAAAAACTGTTTTTT	CASSSIRTGGDFEKLFF
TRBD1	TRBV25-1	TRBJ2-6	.	TGTGCCAGCAGTGAATGGGACAGGGTCAGAGCTGGGGCCAACGTCCTGACTTTC	CASSEWDRVRAGANVLTF
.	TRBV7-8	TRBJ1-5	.	TGTGCCAGCAGCTTAGGAGGGCCTCAGCCCCAGCATTTT	CASSLGGPQPQHF
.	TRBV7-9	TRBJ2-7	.	TGTGCCAGCAGCTTGACTTTAGCCTCCTACGAGCAGTACTTC	CASSLTLASYEQYF
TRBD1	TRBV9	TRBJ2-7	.	TGTGCCAGCAGCGAGGGGGACAGGGCTTTAAGGAACGAGCAGTACTTC	CASSEGDRALRNEQYF
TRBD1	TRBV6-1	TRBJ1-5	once	TGTGCCAGCCACGACAGGGGCAATCAGCCCCAGCATTTT	CASHDRGNQPQHF
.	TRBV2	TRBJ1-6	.	TGTGCCAGCAGTGTAACGGGAATTGGTAATTCACCCCTCCACTTT	CASSVTGIGNSPLHF
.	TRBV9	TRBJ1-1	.	TGTGCCAGCAGCTTCAAAGGGGAGAACACTGAAGCTTTCTTT	CASSFKGENTEAFF
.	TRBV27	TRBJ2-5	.	TGTGCCAGCAGTTTGGGCCCACAAGAGACCCAGTACTTC	CASSLGPQETQYF
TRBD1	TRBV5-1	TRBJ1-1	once	TGCGCCAGCAGCTTTCGGACAGGTATGAACACTGAAGCTTTCTTT	CASSFRTGMNTEAFF
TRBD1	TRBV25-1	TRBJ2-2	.	TGTGCCAGCAGTGACCCCGGGACAGCGAACACCGGGGAGCTGTTTTTT	CASSDPGTANTGELFF
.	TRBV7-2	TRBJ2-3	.	TGTGCCAGCAGCTTAGCCGGGGAGACCACAGATACGCAGTATTTT	CASSLAGETTDTQYF
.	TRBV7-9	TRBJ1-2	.	TGTGCCAGCAGCTTAGGGTCAGGTCCCGCTTATGGCTACACCTTC	CASSLGSGPAYGYTF
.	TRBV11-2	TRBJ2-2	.	TGTGCCACCTCCGGCGGGGAGCTGTTTTTT	CATSGGELFF